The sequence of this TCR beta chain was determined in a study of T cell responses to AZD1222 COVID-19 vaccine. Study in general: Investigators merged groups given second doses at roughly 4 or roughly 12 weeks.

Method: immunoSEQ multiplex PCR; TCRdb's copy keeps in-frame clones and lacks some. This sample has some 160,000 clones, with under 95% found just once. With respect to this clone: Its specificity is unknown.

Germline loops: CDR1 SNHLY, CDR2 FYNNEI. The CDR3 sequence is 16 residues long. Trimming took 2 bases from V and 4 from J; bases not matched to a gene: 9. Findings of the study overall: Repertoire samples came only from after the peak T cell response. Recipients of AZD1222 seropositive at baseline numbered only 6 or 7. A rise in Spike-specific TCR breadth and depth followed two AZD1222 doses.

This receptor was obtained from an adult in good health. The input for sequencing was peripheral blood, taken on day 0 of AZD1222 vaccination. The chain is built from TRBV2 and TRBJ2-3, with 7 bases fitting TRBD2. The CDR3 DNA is TGTGCCAGCAGTGAATTTGAGGGAGGGCCCCCAGATACGCAGTATTTT. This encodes CASSEFEGGPPDTQYF.